This passage covers 21 T cell receptor beta chains from one sample sequenced in a study of cytomegalovirus exposure and HLA in healthy donors. This PCR relied on a set of 60 Vbeta primers and 13 Jbeta primers. Libraries were prepared by immunoSEQ multiplex PCR; TCRdb keeps only in-frame clonotypes and omits some of them. The sample lists around 150,000 clones, over 50% occurring once. Input material: PBMCs. These receptors were taken from a human donor in good health.

The rearrangement joins TRBV19 to TRBJ2-5, with TRBD2 matching over 14 bases. The CDR3 sequence is 16 residues long. Germline values: CDR1 LNHDA, CDR2 SQIVND (reference sequence). Trimming at V came to 3 bases and at J to 4 bases, leaving 4 bases not matched to a gene. CDR3 coding DNA: TGTGCCAGTAGTATCCGACTAGCGGGAGGGGGAGAGACCCAGTACTTC. It yields the protein CASSIRLAGGGETQYF.

The chain carries TRBV4-1 and TRBJ2-7, with a weak D call TRBD2 (6 bases). This CDR3 is 14 amino acids long. Germline values: CDR1 MGHRA, CDR2 YSYEKL. Trimming stripped 1 base from V and 4 bases from J, with 11 bases between. The CDR3: CASSQGSGGYEQYF. CDR3 in DNA: TGCGCCAGCAGCCAAGGGTCCGGGGGTTACGAGCAGTACTTC.

The chain couples TRBV11-2 to TRBJ2-7; the match to TRBD1 covers 7 bases. This CDR3 comprises 15 residues. V shed 4 bases, J shed 7 bases, and the junction held 13 bases outside the gene matches. From germline, CDR1 is SGHAT and CDR2 FQNNGV. The CDR3 spells CASSWGTAGRWEQYF. The DNA for the CDR3 is TGTGCCAGCAGCTGGGGGACAGCCGGACGGTGGGAGCAGTACTTC.

This clone was counted only a few times. The chain links TRBV11-2 to TRBJ2-7, with D tentatively TRBD1 (6 bases). Germline CDR1 SGHAT, CDR2 FQNNGV. This CDR3 is built from 15 residues. Between the trimmed V and J ends, which lost 2 bases and 7 bases, there was a span of 18 bases. The CDR3 sequence is CASSLTQGTWVEQYF. The CDR3 DNA reads TGTGCCAGCAGCTTAACACAGGGAACATGGGTTGAGCAGTACTTC.

This chain uses TRBV6-1 with TRBJ2-5; D is possibly TRBD2 (5 bases). V was pared by 7 bases and J by 7 bases, with 16 bases between. Looked up from germline, CDR1 is MNHNS and CDR2 is SASEGT. The CDR3 has 13 residues. The CDR3, as DNA: TGTGCCAGCAAGGTCGGGCAAGAGGGGACCCAGTACTTC. Amino acid sequence: CASKVGQEGTQYF.

This clone came up a few times. The genes are TRBV2 and TRBJ2-2, with TRBD2 identical over 7 bases. The CDR3 covers 15 residues. Germline CDR1 reads SNHLY; CDR2 reads FYNNEI. Trimming removed 4 bases from V and 6 bases from J; junction bases left unmatched: 8. The CDR3 nucleotides are TGTGCCAGCAGTGTACTGACTAGCAGTCCCGGGGAGCTGTTTTTT. Its protein product is CASSVLTSSPGELFF.

This clone has just a few counts. The V call is TRBV6-5, the J call TRBJ1-1, with 7 positions matching TRBD1. This CDR3 has 13 amino acids. The junction had 6 bases not matched to a gene; V was cut back by 6 bases and J by 5 bases. CDR1 is MNHEY, CDR2 SVGAGI, per germline. The CDR3 coding sequence is TGTGCCAGCAGCAGGGGACAGTGGACTGAAGCTTTCTTT. Its translation is CASSRGQWTEAFF.

V usage is TRBV9 and J usage is TRBJ1-2; 8 nucleotides match TRBD1. CDR3 length: 15 residues. Trimming took 6 bases from V and 8 from J; bases not matched to a gene: 15. Germline V CDR1 and CDR2: SGDLS, YYNGEE. The CDR3 DNA reads as TGTGCCAGCACCCAAAACACAGGGGGAATACGCGGCTACACCTTC. Its protein is CASTQNTGGIRGYTF.

This clone was seen more than once but under ten times. The genes are TRBV29-1 and TRBJ2-7; 8 nucleotides line up with TRBD2. Trimming removed 3 bases from V and 3 bases from J; junction bases left unmatched: 4. CDR3 length: 13 residues. Germline V lookup: CDR1 SQVTM, CDR2 ANQGSEA. CDR3 in amino acids: CSVETSENYEQYF. CDR3 coding DNA: TGCAGCGTTGAGACTAGCGAGAACTACGAGCAGTACTTC.

The chain is built from TRBV28 and TRBJ1-2, with D maybe TRBD1 (6 bases). This CDR3 comprises 12 residues. Germline-derived CDR1 and CDR2 are MDHEN and SYDVKM. V dropped 6 bases and J dropped 4 bases, with 9 bases sitting between them. CDR3 residues: CASSWTAYGYTF. CDR3 nucleotide sequence: TGTGCCAGCAGCTGGACAGCCTATGGCTACACCTTC.

J is TRBJ2-7 and V is TRBV2; 14 bases map to TRBD2. The germline V gene encodes CDR1 SNHLY and CDR2 FYNNEI. There are 21 residues in the CDR3. Unmatched junction bases numbered 23, after V lost 6 bases and J lost 4 bases. The CDR3 nucleotides are TGTGCCAGCAGGCCCGGGACTAGCGGGAGAGGGCGAGTTCCGGGGGGTTACGAGCAGTACTTC. As protein: CASRPGTSGRGRVPGGYEQYF. The full variable domain, in which reference TRBV2 and TRBJ2-7 provide the parts outside the CDR3, is EPEVTQTPSHQVTQMGQEVILRCVPISNHLYFYWYRQILGQKVEFLVSFYNNEISEKSEIFDDQFSVERPDGSNFTLKIRSTKLEDSAMYFCASRPGTSGRGRVPGGYEQYFGPGTRLTVT.

This chain joins TRBV7-3 and TRBJ2-6; D perhaps matches TRBD1 (6 bases). Trimming pared 4 bases from V and 0 bases from J, leaving 19 bases between. There are 19 residues in the CDR3. Germline V lookup: CDR1 SGHTA, CDR2 FQGTGA. For the CDR3, the DNA is TGTGCCAGCAGCTCCAGGGGCCCCAGCGACGTCTCTGGGGCCAACGTCCTGACTTTC. It translates to CASSSRGPSDVSGANVLTF.

The chain carries TRBV19 and TRBJ2-3; TRBD1 matches at 11 bases. CDR3 length: 15 amino acids. Germline V lookup: CDR1 LNHDA, CDR2 SQIVND (reference sequence). With 6 bases clipped from V and 6 bases from J, the junction kept 8 bases outside the gene matches. The CDR3 nucleotides are TGTGCCAGTAGGGTCCCCGGGACAGGGGGGGATACGCAGTATTTT. This translates into CASRVPGTGGDTQYF.

This clone was counted only a few times. This sequence joins TRBV19 and TRBJ2-1, with 13 bases matching TRBD2. V lost 5 bases to trimming and J lost 5 bases; unmatched junction nucleotides: 6. CDR3 size: 16 residues. CDR1 is LNHDA, CDR2 SQIVND, per germline (reference sequence). CDR3 DNA sequence: TGTGCCAGTAGTCGGACTAGCGGGAGTGCCCACAATGAGCAGTTCTTC. It yields the protein CASSRTSGSAHNEQFF.

This clone occurred a few times. The rearrangement joins TRBV4-1 to TRBJ2-5; D is perhaps TRBD2 (5 bases). TRBJ2-7 explains the end of the DNA better; the J call may be wrong. CDR1 and CDR2 from the germline V gene are MGHRA and YSYEKL. The CDR3 has 15 amino acids. The CDR3 DNA follows: TGCGCCAGCAGCCAAGAGGCGAGCGGTTACTACGAGCAGTACTTC. Protein sequence: CASSQEASGYYEQYF.

This chain uses TRBV28 with TRBJ2-5; TRBD1 is a possible D gene (7 bases). Per germline, CDR1 MDHEN and CDR2 SYDVKM. V lost 5 bases and J lost 1, with 17 bases in between. CDR3 size: 16 residues. CDR3 sequence reads: CASSTPRQGGQETQYF. The CDR3 DNA is TGTGCCAGCAGTACCCCCCGGCAGGGGGGCCAAGAGACCCAGTACTTC.

V gene TRBV6-1 combines with J gene TRBJ2-1; D is unresolved. The CDR3 covers 13 residues. The V end lost 3 bases, the J end lost 7 bases, and 10 bases lay between the germline ends. Germline assignment: CDR1 MNHNS and CDR2 SASEGT. Here the CDR3 reads CASSEVIANEQFF. The CDR3, as DNA: TGTGCCAGCAGTGAGGTGATAGCTAATGAGCAGTTCTTC.

This clone was counted a few times. The chain has TRBV6-5 and TRBJ1-2, with 7 bases aligning to TRBD1. The germline V gene encodes CDR1 MNHEY and CDR2 SVGAGI. CDR3 size: 13 residues. V trimming: 2 bases; J trimming: 8 bases; junction bases outside the gene matches: 5. CDR3 sequence reads: CASSYKGAGGYTF. The CDR3 DNA reads as TGTGCCAGCAGTTACAAGGGGGCGGGGGGCTACACCTTC.

The chain combines TRBV4-3 with TRBJ2-5, with D possibly TRBD1 on 5 matching bases. The J call may be mistaken, given a closer DNA end match to TRBJ2-7. The germline V gene encodes CDR1 LGHNA and CDR2 YSLEER. CDR3 length: 15 amino acids. In DNA form, the CDR3 reads TGCGCCAGCAGCCAAGGAACAGGTTCTCCCTACGAGCAGTACTTC. Translation gives CASSQGTGSPYEQYF.

The chain joins TRBV7-2 to TRBJ2-7; TRBD1 aligns across 8 bases. The V gene's germline CDR1 is SGHTA and CDR2 FQGNSA. The CDR3 contains 18 residues. Losses at the gene ends were 3 bases for V and 2 bases for J; bases not matched to a gene: 15. CDR3 sequence reads: CASSFGGLGRGLTYEQYF. In nucleotides, the CDR3 is TGTGCCAGCAGCTTCGGAGGTTTGGGCAGGGGGCTTACCTACGAGCAGTACTTC.

This clone was detected only a few times. CDR3 DNA sequence: TGTGCCAGCAGTCAGGGGCAGGATAGAAACACCATATATTTT. As protein: CASSQGQDRNTIYF. The chain carries TRBV6-5 and TRBJ1-3; TRBD1 is a possible D gene (6 bases). Germline V gives CDR1 MNHEY, CDR2 SVGAGI. CDR3 length: 14 residues. V lost 5 bases, J lost 5 bases, and 13 bases lay in between.